The rows below give T cell receptor beta chains drawn from one sample of a study of glioma-infiltrating T cells. TCRdb re-called the multiplex PCR reads through MiXCR, storing one row per CDR3 protein. Of approximately 120,000 distinct CDR3 sequences in the sample, approximately 25% were seen once. Sequenced input: glioma tissue, nonneoplastic brain tissue, or PBMCs (not recorded which). All receptors derive from a human donor with low-grade glioma or glioblastoma, undergoing nonglioma brain surgery, or in good health (not recorded which). Both conserved end residues are part of each CDR3. Fields, in order: CDR3 protein, CDR3 DNA, J gene, V gene, clone size, D gene. A D gene is named only where the DNA matches it firmly. Expanded clones are given a class, and other clones once, few, many or no size at all.

CASSQTGTGNQPQHF TGCGCCAGCAGCCAGACCGGGACAGGGAATCAGCCCCAGCATTTT TRBJ1-5 TRBV4-1 many TRBD1
CASRRNRFTGAFF TGTGCCAGCAGACGCAACCGATTCACAGGGGCTTTCTTT TRBJ1-1 TRBV6-1 many .
CASFTLAHEQYF TGTGCCAGCTTCACCTTAGCCCACGAGCAGTACTTC TRBJ2-7 TRBV18 many .
CSVETRRYEQYF TGCAGCGTTGAGACTAGACGATACGAGCAGTACTTC TRBJ2-7 TRBV29-1 few .
CASSSRGANTQYF TGTGCCAGCAGTTCCCGAGGAGCGAATACGCAGTATTTT TRBJ2-3 TRBV28 many .
CSAAIGGGETQYF TGCAGCGCAGCGATTGGGGGCGGGGAGACCCAGTACTTC TRBJ2-5 TRBV29-1 few .
CASSEVGLGNTIYF TGTGCCAGCAGTGAAGTAGGACTTGGAAACACCATATATTTT TRBJ1-3 TRBV25-1 many .
CSADKGLPFYEQYF TGCAGTGCGGATAAAGGACTACCCTTCTACGAGCAGTACTTC TRBJ2-7 TRBV20-1 many .
CASIQEPLAGRTDTQYF TGCGCCAGCATCCAAGAGCCACTAGCGGGCCGGACAGATACGCAGTATTTT TRBJ2-3 TRBV4-1 few TRBD2
CASSLGSGSAYEQYF TGTGCCAGCAGCTTAGGTAGCGGGAGTGCCTACGAGCAGTACTTC TRBJ2-7 TRBV7-2 many TRBD2
CASSPTSGRISDTQYF TGTGCCAGCAGTCCGACTAGCGGGAGGATATCAGATACGCAGTATTTT TRBJ2-3 TRBV6-1 many TRBD2
CASSQNRAEAFF TGCGCCAGCAGCCAAAACAGGGCTGAAGCTTTCTTT TRBJ1-1 TRBV4-1 few .
CASSAPLAGSYEQYF TGTGCCAGTAGTGCCCCCTTGGCCGGCTCCTACGAGCAGTACTTC TRBJ2-7 TRBV19 few .
CASRGTTHDTQYF TGTGCCAGCAGGGGAACTACCCACGATACGCAGTATTTT TRBJ2-3 TRBV6-1 many .
CASSPWTYNTGELFF TGTGCCAGCAGTCCGTGGACATATAACACCGGGGAGCTGTTTTTT TRBJ2-2 TRBV27 many .
CASSSTPGNTVYF TGTGCCAGCAGTTCCACCCCAGGAAACACCGTATATTTT TRBJ1-3 TRBV6-6 . .
CASSSGLGGIASTDTQYF TGTGCCAGCAGCTCTGGACTAGGGGGGATCGCTAGCACAGATACGCAGTATTTT TRBJ2-3 TRBV7-9 . .
CSARVLGSSYNEQFF TGCAGTGCTAGAGTCTTGGGGAGCTCCTACAATGAGCAGTTCTTC TRBJ2-1 TRBV20-1 many .
CASSLPGAPYEQYF TGTGCCAGCAGCTTACCGGGAGCCCCCTACGAGCAGTACTTC TRBJ2-7 TRBV5-5 . .
CASKKTGNTGELFF TGTGCCAGCAAGAAGACAGGGAACACCGGGGAGCTGTTTTTT TRBJ2-2 TRBV6-1 many .
CASSEYGSYNEQFF TGTGCCAGCAGTGAATACGGGTCCTACAATGAGCAGTTCTTC TRBJ2-1 TRBV2 . .
CSVHSSETQYF TGCAGCGTCCACAGCTCAGAGACCCAGTACTTC TRBJ2-5 TRBV29-1 few .
CASSRARTGETQYF TGTGCCAGCAGTAGGGCGCGTACAGGAGAGACCCAGTACTTC TRBJ2-5 TRBV9 . .
CASSQWVQGNTEAFF TGTGCCAGCAGCCAATGGGTTCAGGGGAACACTGAAGCTTTCTTT TRBJ1-1 TRBV16 many .
CASSPRGVSGPDTQYF TGTGCCAGCAGCCCCCGGGGGGTTAGCGGGCCAGATACGCAGTATTTT TRBJ2-3 TRBV11-3 . TRBD2